This TCR beta chain was obtained from a study of tumor and adjacent non-tumor tissue in lung cancer. Germline lookup yields CDR1 KGHDR and CDR2 SFDVKD. This CDR3 is built from 16 residues. This sample's RNA came from whole unsorted tissue. The normal lung tissue was taken more than 3 cm from the tumor edge. TCRbeta libraries were built with three rounds of nested PCR, modified from ARM-PCR. TCRdb used MiXCR to reprocess the multiplex PCR reads, holding one entry per CDR3 protein. The data show 55,000 to 65,000 distinct CDR3 sequences, roughly 60% seen once. To note about this clonotype: Its ends do not fully match the called genes, so a read error is possible.

The TCR sequence derives from a man aged 65 to 79 with non-small cell lung cancer. Sequenced input: distant non-tumor lung tissue. The chain carries TRBV24-1 and TRBJ2-6; D unclear. This chain's CDR3 is CATSDHGNSGANVLTF. As DNA, the CDR3 is TGTGCCACAAGTGATCATGGGAACTCTGGGGCCAACGTCCTGACTTTC.